These 17 T cell receptor beta chains were all obtained from the same sample, sequenced in a study of OX40 agonist ivuxolimab in advanced cancers. Assay: immunoSEQ multiplex PCR; the TCRdb copy retains only in-frame clones and omits some. The sample carries about 95,000 clones, approximately 92% recorded once. Sequencing was performed on CD4+ or CD8+ T cells sorted from blood, taken in a trial of the OX40 agonist ivuxolimab. The receptors here all came from an adult with an advanced solid tumor such as melanoma, head and neck, liver or kidney cancer.

The J gene is TRBJ2-7, the V gene TRBV5-1; 9 bases fit TRBD1. CDR3 length equals 14 residues. With 2 bases clipped from V and 2 bases from J, the junction kept 2 bases outside the gene matches. CDR1 is SGHRS, CDR2 YFSETQ, per germline. The CDR3 DNA follows: TGCGCCAGCAGCTTTAGGACAGGGGCCTACGAGCAGTACTTC. Protein sequence: CASSFRTGAYEQYF.

The chain is built from TRBV30 and TRBJ1-1; D unclear. The CDR3 has 14 amino acids. CDR1 is GTSNPN, CDR2 SVGIG, per germline (reference sequence). Trimming pared 2 bases from V and 0 bases from J, leaving 10 bases between. The CDR3 region is CAWSFGQMNTEAFF. CDR3 sequence (DNA): TGTGCCTGGAGTTTTGGTCAGATGAACACTGAAGCTTTCTTT.

The chain is built from TRBV5-1 and TRBJ1-2, with 7 bases that match TRBD1. Germline V gene lookup returns CDR1 SGHRS and CDR2 YFSETQ. Trimming cost V 4 bases and J 0 bases; bases outside gene matches: 12. The CDR3 totals 17 residues. Here the CDR3 DNA reads TGCGCCAGCAGCCTTACCTATGACAGGGAATCTAACTATGGCTACACCTTC. Its protein product is CASSLTYDRESNYGYTF.

The chain links TRBV7-9 to TRBJ2-7; 9 bases match TRBD2. Trimming at V came to 2 bases and at J to 7 bases, leaving 15 bases not matched to a gene. Germline assignment: CDR1 SEHNR and CDR2 FQNEAQ (reference sequence). This CDR3 has 17 amino acids. CDR3 DNA sequence: TGTGCCAGCAGCTTACCCCCATATAGCGGGAGAGGTGTAGAGCAGTACTTC. The encoded protein is CASSLPPYSGRGVEQYF. Full variable domain (remainder filled in from reference TRBV7-9 and TRBJ2-7): DTGVSQNPRHKITKRGQNVTFRCDPISEHNRLYWYRQTLGQGPEFLTYFQNEAQLEKSRLLSDRFSAERPKGSFSTLEIQRTEQGDSAMYLCASSLPPYSGRGVEQYFGPGTRLTVT.

This rearrangement joins TRBV7-2 to TRBJ2-1; D gene uncertain. The CDR3 sequence is 11 residues long. Trimming shortened V by 4 bases and J by 3 bases, and 1 base separated the two germline ends. Germline V CDR1 and CDR2: SGHTA, FQGNSA. Written as DNA, the CDR3 is TGTGCCAGCAGCTACTACAATGAGCAGTTCTTC. Protein sequence: CASSYYNEQFF.

This chain joins TRBV6-4 and TRBJ1-5; perhaps TRBD1 as D (5 bases). Germline values: CDR1 MRHNA, CDR2 SNTAGT. The V end lost 5 bases, the J end lost 3 bases, and 23 bases lay between the germline ends. The CDR3 runs to 18 residues. CDR3 residues: CASSPKRRDFRDNQPQHF. The CDR3 DNA is TGTGCCAGCAGTCCTAAACGCCGGGACTTTAGGGACAATCAGCCCCAGCATTTT.

The chain has TRBV4-1 and TRBJ1-4, with D possibly TRBD1 on 5 matching bases. The CDR3 runs 15 residues. With 4 bases removed from V and 8 bases from J, the gap between germline ends came to 17 bases. Germline CDR1 and CDR2: MGHRA and YSYEKL. The CDR3 loop reads CASSRPGPLGEKLFF. In nucleotides, the CDR3 is TGCGCCAGCAGCCGCCCAGGGCCCCTGGGCGAAAAACTGTTTTTT.

V is TRBV10-3 and J is TRBJ1-6; 8 bases are a match to TRBD1. Germline assignment: CDR1 ENHRY and CDR2 SYGVKD. Trimming cost V 6 bases and J 3 bases; bases outside gene matches: 4. The CDR3 is 15 amino acids. This CDR3 is CAIRGTGYYNSPLHF. The CDR3 region has the DNA TGTGCCATCAGGGGGACAGGATACTATAATTCACCCCTCCACTTT.

A note on this clone: Relative to the germline gene, one junction end is altered; a read error may explain this. CDR3 bases: TGTGCTAGCAGCCCCTGGGCTAGAACGGGGGAGACCCAGTACTTC. Translated, it gives CASSPWARTGETQYF. The V and J genes are TRBV7-7 and TRBJ2-5; D possibly corresponds to TRBD2 (5 bases). The germline gives CDR1 SSHAT, CDR2 FNYEAQ (reference sequence). The CDR3 loop spans 15 amino acids.

The chain links TRBV7-6 to TRBJ2-1, with D maybe TRBD2 (6 bases). The CDR3 spans 15 residues. V was trimmed by 5 bases and J by 0 bases, leaving 11 bases between them. Germline CDR1 and CDR2: SGHVS and FNYEAQ. CDR3 sequence: CASSPAGSSYNEQFF. The CDR3 region has the DNA TGTGCCAGCAGCCCGGCGGGAAGCTCCTACAATGAGCAGTTCTTC.

This chain links TRBV30 with TRBJ1-1, with unresolved D. V lost 1 base and J 0 bases, leaving 6 bases between the germline ends. Germline loops: CDR1 GTSNPN, CDR2 SVGIG (reference sequence). CDR3 length equals 13 residues. In DNA form, the CDR3 reads TGTGCCTGGAGTGAAGGGATGAACACTGAAGCTTTCTTT. It yields the protein CAWSEGMNTEAFF. The whole variable domain, filled in from reference TRBV30 and TRBJ1-1, reads SQTIHQWPATLVQPVGSPLSLECTVEGTSNPNLYWYRQAAGRGLQLLFYSVGIGQISSEVPQNLSASRPQDRQFILSSKKLLLSDSGFYLCAWSEGMNTEAFFGQGTRLTVV.

The V call is TRBV20-1, the J call TRBJ2-1, with D unclear. The CDR3 has 11 amino acids. CDR1 and CDR2 (germline): DFQATT, SNEGSKA (reference sequence). Deletions cut 7 bases from V and 5 bases from J, with 9 bases between. As DNA, the CDR3 is TGCAGTGTGCGTGGCAACAATGAGCAGTTCTTC. Its translation: CSVRGNNEQFF.

This clone was seen just once. The chain links TRBV27 to TRBJ1-5; D not resolved. V lost 5 bases and J 6 bases, leaving 11 bases between the germline ends. The CDR3 totals 13 residues. CDR1 is MNHEY and CDR2 is SMNVEV in the germline V gene (reference sequence). In DNA, the CDR3 is TGTGCCAGCAGTCCCTCCCCCGGTCAGCCCCAGCATTTT. Translating it yields CASSPSPGQPQHF.

The chain couples TRBV19 to TRBJ1-2; weak D call: TRBD1 (5 bases). Trimming cost V 5 bases and J 13 bases, with 23 bases left between them. The V gene's germline CDR1 is LNHDA and CDR2 SQIVND (reference sequence). This CDR3 is built from 14 residues. Written as DNA, the CDR3 is TGTGCCAGTAGTCCGGGACTGACGCTCGGGGTAAGCACCTTC. It specifies CASSPGLTLGVSTF.

The chain employs TRBV7-8 and TRBJ2-5, with TRBD1 as a possible D gene (5 bases). Per the germline V gene, CDR1 is SGHVS and CDR2 is FQNEAQ. V shed 5 bases and J shed 5 bases, with 21 bases lying between them. The CDR3 loop spans 16 amino acids. CDR3 nucleotides: TGTGCCAGCAGCCCGAAGGTCCCAGGGCCAAAGGAGACCCAGTACTTC. This gives the protein CASSPKVPGPKETQYF. Based on the CDR3 plus reference TRBV7-8 and TRBJ2-5, the full variable domain is GAGVSQSPRYKVAKRGQDVALRCDPISGHVSLFWYQQALGQGPEFLTYFQNEAQLDKSGLPSDRFFAERPEGSVSTLKIQRTQQEDSAVYLCASSPKVPGPKETQYFGPGTRLLVL.

The chain employs TRBV28 and TRBJ1-2, with no clear D. V was trimmed by 7 bases and J by 3 bases, leaving 15 bases between them. The V gene's germline CDR1 is MDHEN and CDR2 SYDVKM. The CDR3 is 14 amino acids. This chain's CDR3 is CASTTASVDYGYTF. The CDR3 DNA is TGTGCCAGCACCACAGCTTCAGTTGACTATGGCTACACCTTC.

The rearrangement links TRBV5-4 to TRBJ1-2, with D possibly being TRBD1 (6 bases). Trimming removed 3 bases from V and 2 bases from J, with 20 bases in between. Germline V lookup: CDR1 SGHNT, CDR2 YYREEE (reference sequence). CDR3 length equals 17 residues. CDR3 sequence (DNA): TGTGCCAGCAGCTCCGGACAGACCCTCGTAATCAACTATGGCTACACCTTC. Translation: CASSSGQTLVINYGYTF.